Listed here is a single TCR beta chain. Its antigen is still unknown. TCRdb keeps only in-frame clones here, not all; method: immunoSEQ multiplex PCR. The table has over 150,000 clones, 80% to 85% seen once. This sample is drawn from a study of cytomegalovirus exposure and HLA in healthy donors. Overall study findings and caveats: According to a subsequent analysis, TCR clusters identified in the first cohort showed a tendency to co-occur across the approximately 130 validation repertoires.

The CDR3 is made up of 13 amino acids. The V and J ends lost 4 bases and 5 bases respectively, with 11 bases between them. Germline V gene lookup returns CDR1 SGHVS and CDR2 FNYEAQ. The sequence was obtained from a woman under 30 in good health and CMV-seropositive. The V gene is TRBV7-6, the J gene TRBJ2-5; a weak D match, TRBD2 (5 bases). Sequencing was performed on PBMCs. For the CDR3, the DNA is TGTGCCAGCAGCTCTCGTCGAGGGGAGACCCAGTACTTC. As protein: CASSSRRGETQYF.